One T cell receptor (beta chain) is described in this entry. The V gene end was trimmed by 6 bases and the J gene end by 5 bases; junction bases not matched to a gene: 5. CDR1 and CDR2 from the germline V gene are LNHDA and SQIVND (reference sequence). This CDR3 spans 14 amino acids. The data derive from a study of blood T cell repertoires in COVID-19. Authors' data handling: Amplification from reference gene primers served as the basis for estimated nucleated cell counts. This table comes from immunoSEQ multiplex PCR, and its TCRdb copy is limited to in-frame clones, with some not included. The DNA gave D and trimming, while V, J and clone size come from that table. Of 55,000 to 70,000 clones listed, around 80% were seen once; the top ten hold 23%.

This receptor was obtained from a human donor in a cohort sampled during active COVID-19. Source material: peripheral blood. This rearrangement joins TRBV19 to TRBJ2-2; 8 nucleotides align to TRBD1. The CDR3 reads CASSQNRGTGELFF. CDR3 nucleotides: TGTGCCAGTAGCCAGAACAGGGGGACCGGGGAGCTGTTTTTT.